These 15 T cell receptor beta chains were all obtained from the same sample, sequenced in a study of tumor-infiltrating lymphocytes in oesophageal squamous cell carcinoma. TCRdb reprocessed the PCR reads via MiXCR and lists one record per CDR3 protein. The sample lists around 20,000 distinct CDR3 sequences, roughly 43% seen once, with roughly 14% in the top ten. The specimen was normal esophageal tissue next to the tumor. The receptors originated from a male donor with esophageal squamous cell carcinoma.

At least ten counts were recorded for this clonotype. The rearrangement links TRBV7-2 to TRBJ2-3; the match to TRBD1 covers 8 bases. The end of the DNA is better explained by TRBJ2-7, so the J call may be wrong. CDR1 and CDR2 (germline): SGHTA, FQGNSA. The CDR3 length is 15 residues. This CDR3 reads CASSRTGGFYNEQYF. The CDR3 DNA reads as TGTGCCAGCAGCCGAACAGGGGGATTTTACAATGAGCAGTACTTC.

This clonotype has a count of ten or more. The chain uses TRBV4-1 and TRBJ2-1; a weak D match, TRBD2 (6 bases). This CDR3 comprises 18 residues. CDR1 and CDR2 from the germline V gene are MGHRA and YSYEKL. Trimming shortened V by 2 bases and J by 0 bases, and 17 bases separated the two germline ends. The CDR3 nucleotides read TGCGCCAGCAGCCAACCCTCGGCTAGCGCGAGCTCCTACAATGAGCAGTTCTTC. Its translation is CASSQPSASASSYNEQFF.

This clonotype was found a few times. The CDR3 loop reads CAIRGSTDTQYF. The DNA for the CDR3 is TGTGCCATCAGGGGTAGCACAGATACGCAGTATTTT. The rearrangement uses TRBV10-3 and TRBJ2-3, with D hard to call. With 6 bases removed from V and 0 bases from J, the gap between germline ends came to 4 bases. The CDR3 sequence is 12 residues long. The germline CDR1 and CDR2 sequences are ENHRY and SYGVKD.

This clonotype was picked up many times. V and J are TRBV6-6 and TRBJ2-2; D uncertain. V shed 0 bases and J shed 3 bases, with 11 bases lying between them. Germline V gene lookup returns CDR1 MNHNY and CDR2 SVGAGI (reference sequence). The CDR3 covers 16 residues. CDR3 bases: TGTGCCAGCAGTTACTCCAGTATCCAACACACCGGGGAGCTGTTTTTT. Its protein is CASSYSSIQHTGELFF.

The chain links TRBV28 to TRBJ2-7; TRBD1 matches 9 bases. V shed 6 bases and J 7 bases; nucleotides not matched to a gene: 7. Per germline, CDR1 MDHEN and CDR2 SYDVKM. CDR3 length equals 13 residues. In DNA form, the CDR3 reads TGTGCCAGCAGAGGGACAGGGATTATGGAGCAGTACTTC. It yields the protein CASRGTGIMEQYF.

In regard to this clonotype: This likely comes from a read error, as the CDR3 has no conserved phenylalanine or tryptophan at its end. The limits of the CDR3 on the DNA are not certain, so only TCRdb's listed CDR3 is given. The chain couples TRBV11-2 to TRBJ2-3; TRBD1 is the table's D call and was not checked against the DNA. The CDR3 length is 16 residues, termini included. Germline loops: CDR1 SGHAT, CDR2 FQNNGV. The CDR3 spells CASSSGQLQETQYFGP.

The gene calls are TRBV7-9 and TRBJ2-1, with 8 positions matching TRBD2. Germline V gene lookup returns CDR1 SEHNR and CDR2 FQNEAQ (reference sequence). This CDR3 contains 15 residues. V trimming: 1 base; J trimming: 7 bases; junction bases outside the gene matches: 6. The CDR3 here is CASSLVSGSGNEQFF. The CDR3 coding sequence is TGTGCCAGCAGCTTAGTAAGCGGGAGTGGGAATGAGCAGTTCTTC.

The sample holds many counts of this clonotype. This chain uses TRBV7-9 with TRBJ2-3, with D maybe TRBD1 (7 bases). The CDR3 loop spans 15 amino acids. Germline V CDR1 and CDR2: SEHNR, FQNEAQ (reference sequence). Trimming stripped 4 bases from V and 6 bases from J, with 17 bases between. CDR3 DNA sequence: TGTGCCAGCAGCTGGGGGGACAGCAGAGCCGATACGCAGTATTTT. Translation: CASSWGDSRADTQYF.

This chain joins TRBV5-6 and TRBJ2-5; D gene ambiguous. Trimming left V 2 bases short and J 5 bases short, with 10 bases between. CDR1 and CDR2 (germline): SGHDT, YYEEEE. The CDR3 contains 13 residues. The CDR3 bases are TGTGCCAGCAGCTTCCCTGTGGGGGAGACCCAGTACTTC. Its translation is CASSFPVGETQYF.

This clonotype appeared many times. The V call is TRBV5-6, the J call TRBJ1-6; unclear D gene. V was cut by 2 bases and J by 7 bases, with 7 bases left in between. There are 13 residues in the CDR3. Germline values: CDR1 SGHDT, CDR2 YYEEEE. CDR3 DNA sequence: TGTGCCAGCAGCTTAATCAGAAATTCACCCCTCCACTTT. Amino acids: CASSLIRNSPLHF.

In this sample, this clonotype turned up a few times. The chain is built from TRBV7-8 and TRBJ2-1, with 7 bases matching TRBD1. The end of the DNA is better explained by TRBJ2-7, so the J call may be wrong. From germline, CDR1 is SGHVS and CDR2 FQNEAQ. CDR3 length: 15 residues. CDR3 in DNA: TGTGCCAGCAGCCCAAGACAGGGTCCCTCCTACGAGCAGTACTTC. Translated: CASSPRQGPSYEQYF.

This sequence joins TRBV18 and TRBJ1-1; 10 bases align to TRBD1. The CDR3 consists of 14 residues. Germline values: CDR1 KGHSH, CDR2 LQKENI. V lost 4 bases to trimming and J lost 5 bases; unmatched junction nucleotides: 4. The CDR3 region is CASSLTGGRTEAFF. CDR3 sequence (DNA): TGTGCCAGCTCACTGACAGGGGGCAGGACTGAAGCTTTCTTT.

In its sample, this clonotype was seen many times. The CDR3 loop reads CATSRDRGGEQFF. The CDR3 DNA follows: TGTGCCACCAGCAGAGATCGGGGAGGTGAGCAGTTCTTC. The rearrangement links TRBV15 to TRBJ2-1; D may be TRBD2 (6 bases). In germline, CDR1 is LNHNV, CDR2 YYDKDF (reference sequence). The CDR3 consists of 13 residues. The V end lost 0 bases, the J end lost 9 bases, and 9 bases lay between the germline ends. Full variable domain (remainder filled in from reference TRBV15 and TRBJ2-1): DAMVIQNPRYQVTQFGKPVTLSCSQTLNHNVMYWYQQKSSQAPKLLFHYYDKDFNNEADTPDNFQSRRPNTSFCFLDIRSPGLGDTAMYLCATSRDRGGEQFFGPGTRLTVL.

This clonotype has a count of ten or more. CDR3 amino acids: CASSSIGTEAFF. CDR3 sequence (DNA): TGTGCCAGCAGCAGTATTGGCACTGAAGCTTTCTTT. V gene TRBV27 combines with J gene TRBJ1-1; no definite D call. This CDR3 has 12 amino acids. Deletions cut 6 bases from V and 4 bases from J, with 9 bases between. Germline V gene data show CDR1 as MNHEY and CDR2 as SMNVEV (reference sequence).

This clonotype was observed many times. CDR3 sequence reads: CASLLSNTDTQYF. The DNA of the CDR3 is TGTGCCAGCCTCCTCTCAAACACAGATACGCAGTATTTT. J is TRBJ2-3 and V is TRBV12-3 or TRBV12-4; D is uncertain. V gave up 8 bases and J gave up 2 bases, with 11 bases separating them. This CDR3 is built from 13 residues.